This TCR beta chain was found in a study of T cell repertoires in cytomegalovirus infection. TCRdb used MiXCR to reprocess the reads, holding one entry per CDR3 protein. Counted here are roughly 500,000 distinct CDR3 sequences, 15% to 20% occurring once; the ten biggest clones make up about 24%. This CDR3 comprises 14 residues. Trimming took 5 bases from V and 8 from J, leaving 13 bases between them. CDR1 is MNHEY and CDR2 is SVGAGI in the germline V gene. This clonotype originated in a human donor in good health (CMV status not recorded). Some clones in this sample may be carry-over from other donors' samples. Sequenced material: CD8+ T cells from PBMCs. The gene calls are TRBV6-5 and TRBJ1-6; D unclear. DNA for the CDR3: TGTGCCAGCAGTCCAGTGCCCTTCTATTCACCCCTCCACTTT. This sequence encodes CASSPVPFYSPLHF.